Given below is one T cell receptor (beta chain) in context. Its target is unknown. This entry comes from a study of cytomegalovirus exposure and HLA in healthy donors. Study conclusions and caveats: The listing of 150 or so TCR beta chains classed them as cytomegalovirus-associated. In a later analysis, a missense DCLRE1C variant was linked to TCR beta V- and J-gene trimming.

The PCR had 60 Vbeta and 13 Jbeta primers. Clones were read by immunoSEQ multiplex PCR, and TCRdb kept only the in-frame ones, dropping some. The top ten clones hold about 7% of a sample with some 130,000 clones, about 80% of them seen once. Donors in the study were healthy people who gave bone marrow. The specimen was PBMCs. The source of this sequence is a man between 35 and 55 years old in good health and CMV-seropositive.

CDR3 loop: CAINTIYRGYTF. The CDR3 coding sequence is TGTGCCATCAACACAATTTATCGCGGCTACACCTTC. The rearrangement links TRBV10-3 to TRBJ1-2; D remains ambiguous. Trimming cost V 7 bases and J 8 bases, with 14 bases left between them. Germline values: CDR1 ENHRY, CDR2 SYGVKD. The length of the CDR3 is 12 residues.